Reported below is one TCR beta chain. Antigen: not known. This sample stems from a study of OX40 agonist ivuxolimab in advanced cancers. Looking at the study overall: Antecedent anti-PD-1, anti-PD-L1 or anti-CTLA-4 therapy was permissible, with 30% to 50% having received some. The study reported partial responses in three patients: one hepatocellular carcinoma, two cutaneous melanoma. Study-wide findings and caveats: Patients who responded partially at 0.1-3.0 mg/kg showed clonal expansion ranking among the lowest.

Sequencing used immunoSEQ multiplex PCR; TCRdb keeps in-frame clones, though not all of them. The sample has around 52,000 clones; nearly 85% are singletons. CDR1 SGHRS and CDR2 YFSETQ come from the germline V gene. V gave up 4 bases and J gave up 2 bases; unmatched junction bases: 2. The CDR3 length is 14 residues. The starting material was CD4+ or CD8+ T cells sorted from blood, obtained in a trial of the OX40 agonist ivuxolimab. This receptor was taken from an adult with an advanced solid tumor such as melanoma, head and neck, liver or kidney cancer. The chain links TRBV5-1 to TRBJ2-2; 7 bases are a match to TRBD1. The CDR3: CASSQGGNTGELFF. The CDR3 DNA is TGCGCCAGCAGCCAAGGGGGCAACACCGGGGAGCTGTTTTTT.